Presented here are 6 T cell receptor beta chains from one specimen sequenced in a study of blood T cell repertoires in COVID-19. Libraries were prepared by immunoSEQ multiplex PCR; TCRdb keeps only in-frame clonotypes and omits some of them. The sample gives some 200,000 clones, around 86% of which show up once; about 6.5% is in the top ten. Specimen: peripheral blood. The receptors come from a woman aged 40 to 49 with acute or convalescent COVID-19.

This chain links TRBV21-1 with TRBJ1-1; no DNA check was done on the table's D call, TRBD1. TRBV21-1 represents a pseudogene. The CDR3 runs to 21 residues. CDR3 nucleotides: TGTGCCAGCAGCATTAGAAAAGGGGGTGAGGACAGGGGAAAGGAGAACACTGAAGCTTTCTTT. Translated: CASSIRKGGEDRGKENTEAFF.

This chain joins TRBV24-1 and TRBJ1-1; D might be TRBD1 (6 bases). The CDR3 is 18 amino acids. Trimming took 0 bases from V and 1 from J, leaving 17 bases between them. CDR1 and CDR2 from the germline V gene are KGHDR and SFDVKD. CDR3 in DNA: TGTGCCACCAGTGATTTGCCCCACCCGGACAGAGAGAACACTGAAGCTTTCTTT. It encodes CATSDLPHPDRENTEAFF.

The J gene is TRBJ2-1, the V gene TRBV2; D remains ambiguous. CDR1 is SNHLY, CDR2 FYNNEI, per germline. There are 11 residues in the CDR3. Trimming took off 7 bases at V and 5 bases at J, with 6 bases between the two ends. As DNA, the CDR3 is TGTGCCAGCAACTATCACAATGAGCAGTTCTTC. Translation: CASNYHNEQFF.

This chain joins TRBV18 and TRBJ1-1; tentatively, D is TRBD1 (5 bases). Germline CDR1 and CDR2: KGHSH and LQKENI. The CDR3 sequence is 13 residues long. V gave up 5 bases and J gave up 2 bases, with 9 bases separating them. The CDR3 sequence is CASSTTVNTEAFF. The CDR3 DNA reads TGTGCCAGCTCAACGACAGTCAACACTGAAGCTTTCTTT.

The gene calls are TRBV6-5 and TRBJ1-2, with TRBD1 as a possible D gene (6 bases). CDR3 length: 15 residues. Per germline, CDR1 MNHEY and CDR2 SVGAGI. V lost 4 bases to trimming and J lost 3 bases, with 15 bases between them. As DNA, the CDR3 is TGTGCCAGCAGTTCATATGAACAGGGAGACTATGGCTACACCTTC. Translated: CASSSYEQGDYGYTF.

Only a few counts were recorded for this clone. The chain links TRBV9 to TRBJ1-2; 7 nucleotides agree with TRBD1. Germline assignment: CDR1 SGDLS and CDR2 YYNGEE. Trimming at V came to 4 bases and at J to 4 bases, leaving 7 bases not matched to a gene. The CDR3 totals 14 residues. CDR3 sequence: CASSLTGVSYGYTF. The CDR3 DNA reads as TGTGCCAGCAGCCTAACAGGGGTGTCCTATGGCTACACCTTC.